This TCR beta chain comes out of a study of early T cells in non-severe SARS-CoV-2 infection. Study-level information: Whole-blood bulk RNA, unsorted, was sequenced, and chains were unpaired. Findings and limits, study-wide: Database matching using VDJdb favored anti-spike CD8 responses, with private and CD4 specificities left missing.

In the case of this clonotype: The antigen is undetermined.

Attached unique molecular identifiers marked individual cDNA molecules. TCRdb used MiXCR to reprocess the 5' RACE reads, holding one entry per CDR3 protein. The sample lists some 96,000 distinct CDR3 sequences, about 11% occurring once. This TCR was sampled from an adult who was a healthcare worker with PCR-confirmed SARS-CoV-2 infection or an uninfected control (not recorded which). This specimen consisted of whole blood, obtained at baseline.

The CDR3 protein is CASSVRGDATGELFF. CDR3 nucleotides: TGTGCCAGCAGCGTGAGGGGGGATGCCACCGGGGAGCTGTTTTTT. The chain uses TRBV9 and TRBJ2-2; D may correspond to TRBD1 or TRBD2 (6 bases each). Germline V gives CDR1 SGDLS, CDR2 YYNGEE. The CDR3 extends over 15 amino acids. Trimming removed 2 bases from V and 4 bases from J, with 12 bases in between.